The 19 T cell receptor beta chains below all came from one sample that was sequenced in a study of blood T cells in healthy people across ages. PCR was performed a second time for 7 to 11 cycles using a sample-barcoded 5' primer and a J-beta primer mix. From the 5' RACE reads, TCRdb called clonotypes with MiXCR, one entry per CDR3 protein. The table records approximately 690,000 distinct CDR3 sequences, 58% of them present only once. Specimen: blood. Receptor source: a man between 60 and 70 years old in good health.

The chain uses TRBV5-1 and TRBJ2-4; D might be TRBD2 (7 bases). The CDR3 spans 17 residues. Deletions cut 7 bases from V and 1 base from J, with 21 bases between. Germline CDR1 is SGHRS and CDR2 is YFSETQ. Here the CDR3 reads CASHLGGAGSAKNIQYF. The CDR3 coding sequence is TGCGCCAGCCATCTGGGGGGGGCAGGGTCGGCCAAAAACATTCAGTACTTC.

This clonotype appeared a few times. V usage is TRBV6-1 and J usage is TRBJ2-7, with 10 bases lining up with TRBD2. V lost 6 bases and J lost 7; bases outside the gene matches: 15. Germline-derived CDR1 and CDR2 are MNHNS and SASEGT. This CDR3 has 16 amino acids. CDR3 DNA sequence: TGTGCCAGCAGGAGCCCCCTAGCGGGGGAGTACAATGAGCAGTACTTC. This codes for CASRSPLAGEYNEQYF.

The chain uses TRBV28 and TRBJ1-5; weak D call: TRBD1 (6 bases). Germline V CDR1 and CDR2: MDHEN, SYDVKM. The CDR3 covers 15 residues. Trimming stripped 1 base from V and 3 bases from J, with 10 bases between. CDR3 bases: TGTGCCAGCAGTTTATTGGGGGACACCAATCAGCCCCAGCATTTT. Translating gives CASSLLGDTNQPQHF.

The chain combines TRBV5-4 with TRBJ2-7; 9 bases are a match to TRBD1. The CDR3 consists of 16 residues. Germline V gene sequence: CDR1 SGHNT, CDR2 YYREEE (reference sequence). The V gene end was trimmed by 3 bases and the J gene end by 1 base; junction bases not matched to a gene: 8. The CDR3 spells CASSSGVDRGSYEQYF. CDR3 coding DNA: TGTGCCAGCAGCTCCGGGGTGGACAGGGGTTCCTACGAGCAGTACTTC.

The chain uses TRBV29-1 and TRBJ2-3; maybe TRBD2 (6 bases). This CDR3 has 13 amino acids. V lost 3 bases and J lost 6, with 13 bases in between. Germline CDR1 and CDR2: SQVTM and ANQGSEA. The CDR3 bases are TGCAGCGTTGACGGGAGTGGGGGGGATACGCAGTATTTT. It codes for CSVDGSGGDTQYF.

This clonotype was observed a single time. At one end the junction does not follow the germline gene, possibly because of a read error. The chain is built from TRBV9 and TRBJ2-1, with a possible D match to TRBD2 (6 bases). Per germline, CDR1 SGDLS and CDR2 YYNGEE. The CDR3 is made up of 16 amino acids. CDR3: CVSSPPEGLSYNEQFF. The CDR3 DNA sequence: TGTGTCAGCAGCCCCCCGGAGGGCCTCTCCTACAATGAGCAGTTCTTC.

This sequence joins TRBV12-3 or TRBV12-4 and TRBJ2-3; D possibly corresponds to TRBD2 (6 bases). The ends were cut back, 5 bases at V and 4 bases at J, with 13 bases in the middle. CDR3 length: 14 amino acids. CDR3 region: CASSVMGGSDTQYF. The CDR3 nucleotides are TGTGCCAGCAGTGTCATGGGGGGATCAGATACGCAGTATTTT.

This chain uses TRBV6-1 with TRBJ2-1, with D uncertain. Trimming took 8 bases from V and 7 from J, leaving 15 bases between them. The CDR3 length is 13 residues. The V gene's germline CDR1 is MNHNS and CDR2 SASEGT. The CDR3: CASGKEPGNEQFF. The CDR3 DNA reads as TGTGCCAGCGGAAAAGAACCGGGTAATGAGCAGTTCTTC.

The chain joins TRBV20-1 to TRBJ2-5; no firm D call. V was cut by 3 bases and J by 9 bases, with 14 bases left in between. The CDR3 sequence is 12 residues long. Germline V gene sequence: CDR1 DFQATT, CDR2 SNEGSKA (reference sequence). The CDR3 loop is CSARWGGEAQYF. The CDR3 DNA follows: TGCAGTGCTAGGTGGGGTGGTGAGGCCCAGTACTTC.

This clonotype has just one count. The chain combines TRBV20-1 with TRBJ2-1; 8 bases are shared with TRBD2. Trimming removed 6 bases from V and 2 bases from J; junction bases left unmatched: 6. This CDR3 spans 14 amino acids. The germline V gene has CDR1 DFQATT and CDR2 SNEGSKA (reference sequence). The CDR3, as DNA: TGCAGTGCGGCAGGGCGGGGGGCCTACAATGAGCAGTTCTTC. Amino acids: CSAAGRGAYNEQFF.

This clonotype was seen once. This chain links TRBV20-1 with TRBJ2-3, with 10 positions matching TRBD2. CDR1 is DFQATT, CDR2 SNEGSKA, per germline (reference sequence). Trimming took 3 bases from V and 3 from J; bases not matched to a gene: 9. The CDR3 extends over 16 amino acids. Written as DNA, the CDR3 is TGCAGTGCTAGGAGGGCTAGCGGGGGACGTACAGATACGCAGTATTTT. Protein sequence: CSARRASGGRTDTQYF.

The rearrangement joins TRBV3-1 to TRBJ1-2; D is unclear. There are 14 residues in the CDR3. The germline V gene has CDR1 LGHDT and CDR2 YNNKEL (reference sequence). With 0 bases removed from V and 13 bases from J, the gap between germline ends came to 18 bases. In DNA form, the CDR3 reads TGTGCCAGCAGCCAAGATCCCCGCAGGTACGGGTGCACCTTC. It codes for CASSQDPRRYGCTF.

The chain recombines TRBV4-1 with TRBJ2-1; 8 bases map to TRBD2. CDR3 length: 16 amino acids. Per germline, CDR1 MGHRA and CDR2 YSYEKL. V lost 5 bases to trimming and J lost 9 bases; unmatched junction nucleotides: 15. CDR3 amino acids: CASSYPNGQSGGEQFF. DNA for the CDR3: TGCGCCAGCAGCTACCCCAATGGGCAGAGCGGGGGTGAGCAGTTCTTC.

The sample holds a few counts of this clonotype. The CDR3 loop reads CASSPLGAGRETQYF. The CDR3 DNA reads as TGTGCCAGCAGTCCTCTGGGGGCGGGGAGGGAGACCCAGTACTTC. The chain employs TRBV6-5 and TRBJ2-5; perhaps D is TRBD1 or TRBD2 (6 bases each). The germline V and J ends were trimmed by 5 bases and 5 bases, with 18 bases remaining between them. CDR1 is MNHEY and CDR2 is SVGAGI in the germline V gene. The CDR3 covers 15 residues.

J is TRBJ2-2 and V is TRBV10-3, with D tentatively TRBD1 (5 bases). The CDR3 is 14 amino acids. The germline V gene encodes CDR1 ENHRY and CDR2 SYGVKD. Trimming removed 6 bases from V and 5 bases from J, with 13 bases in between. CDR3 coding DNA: TGTGCCATCAGAGATCCTACAGGAACCGGGGAGCTGTTTTTT. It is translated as CAIRDPTGTGELFF.

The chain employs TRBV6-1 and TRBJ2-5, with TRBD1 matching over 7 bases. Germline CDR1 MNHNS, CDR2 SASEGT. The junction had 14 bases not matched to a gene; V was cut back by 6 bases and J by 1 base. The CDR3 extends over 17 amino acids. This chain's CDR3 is CASSPMTGWATQETQYF. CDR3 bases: TGTGCCAGCAGCCCTATGACAGGGTGGGCAACCCAAGAGACCCAGTACTTC.

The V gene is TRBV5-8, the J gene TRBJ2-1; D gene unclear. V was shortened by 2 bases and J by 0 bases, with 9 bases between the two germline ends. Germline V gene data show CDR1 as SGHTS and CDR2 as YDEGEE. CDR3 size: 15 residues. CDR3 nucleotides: TGTGCCAGCAGCTTACAGAGTGGCTCCTACAATGAGCAGTTCTTC. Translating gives CASSLQSGSYNEQFF.

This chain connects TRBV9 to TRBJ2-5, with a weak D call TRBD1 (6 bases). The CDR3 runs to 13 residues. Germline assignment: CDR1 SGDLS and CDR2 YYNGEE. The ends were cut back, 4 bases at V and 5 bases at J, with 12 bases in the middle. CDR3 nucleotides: TGTGCCAGCAGCCGCAGGGGCGAGGAGACCCAGTACTTC. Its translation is CASSRRGEETQYF.

CDR3 nucleotide sequence: TGCAGTGCTCCAAGCGCCCTGACGGGATCCCATGAGCAGTTCTTC. Its translation: CSAPSALTGSHEQFF. The chain combines TRBV20-1 with TRBJ2-1; D possibly corresponds to TRBD2 (5 bases). There are 15 residues in the CDR3. The germline gives CDR1 DFQATT, CDR2 SNEGSKA (reference sequence). The V and J ends lost 5 bases and 8 bases respectively, with 22 bases between them.